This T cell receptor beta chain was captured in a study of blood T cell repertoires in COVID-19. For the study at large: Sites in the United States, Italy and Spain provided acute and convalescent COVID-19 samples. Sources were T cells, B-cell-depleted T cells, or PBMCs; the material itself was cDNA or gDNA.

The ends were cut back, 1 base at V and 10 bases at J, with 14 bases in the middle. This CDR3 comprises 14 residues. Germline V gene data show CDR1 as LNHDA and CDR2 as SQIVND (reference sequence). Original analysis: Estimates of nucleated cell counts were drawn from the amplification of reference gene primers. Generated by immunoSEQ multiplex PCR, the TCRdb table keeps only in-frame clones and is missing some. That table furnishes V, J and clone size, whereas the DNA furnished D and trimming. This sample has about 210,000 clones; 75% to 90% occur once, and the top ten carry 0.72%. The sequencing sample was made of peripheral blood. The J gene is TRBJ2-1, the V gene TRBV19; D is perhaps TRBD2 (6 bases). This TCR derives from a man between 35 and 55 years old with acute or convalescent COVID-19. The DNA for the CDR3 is TGTGCCAGTAGTATAGGAGGGCTAGCGCCGGAGCAGTTCTTC. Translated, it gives CASSIGGLAPEQFF.